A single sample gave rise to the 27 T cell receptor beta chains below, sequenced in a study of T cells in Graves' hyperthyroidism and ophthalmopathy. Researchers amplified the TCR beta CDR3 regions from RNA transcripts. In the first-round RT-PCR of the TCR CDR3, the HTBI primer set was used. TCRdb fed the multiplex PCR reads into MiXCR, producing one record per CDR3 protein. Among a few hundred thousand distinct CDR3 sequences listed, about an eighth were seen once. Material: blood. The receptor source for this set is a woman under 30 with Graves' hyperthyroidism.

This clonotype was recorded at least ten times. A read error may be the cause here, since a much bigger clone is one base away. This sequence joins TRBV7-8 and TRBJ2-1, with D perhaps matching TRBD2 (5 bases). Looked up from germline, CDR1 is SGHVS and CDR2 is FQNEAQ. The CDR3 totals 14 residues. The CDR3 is CASRPSSRRNGQFF. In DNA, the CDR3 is TGTGCCAGCCGCCCATCTAGCCGGAGAAATGGGCAGTTCTTC.

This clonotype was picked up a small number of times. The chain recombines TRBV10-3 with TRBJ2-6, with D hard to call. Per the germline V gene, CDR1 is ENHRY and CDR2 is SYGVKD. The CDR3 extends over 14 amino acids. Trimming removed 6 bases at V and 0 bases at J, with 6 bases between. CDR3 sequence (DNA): TGTGCCATCAGCCACAGCTCTGGGGCCAACGTCCTGACTTTC. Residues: CAISHSSGANVLTF.

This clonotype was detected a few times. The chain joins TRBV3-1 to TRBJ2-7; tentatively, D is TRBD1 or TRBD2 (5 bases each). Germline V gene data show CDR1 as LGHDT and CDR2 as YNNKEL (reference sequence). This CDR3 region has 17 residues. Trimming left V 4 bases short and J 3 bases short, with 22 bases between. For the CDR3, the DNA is TGTGCCAGCAGCCTCCAGGGTTTGACGGGACGAATCTACGAGCAGTACTTC. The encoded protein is CASSLQGLTGRIYEQYF.

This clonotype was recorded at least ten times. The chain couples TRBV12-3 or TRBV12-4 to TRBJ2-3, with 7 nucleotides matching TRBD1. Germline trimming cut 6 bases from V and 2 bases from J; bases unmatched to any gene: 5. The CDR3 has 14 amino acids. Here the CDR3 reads CASREGGITDTQYF. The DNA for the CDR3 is TGTGCCAGCAGGGAAGGGGGCATCACAGATACGCAGTATTTT.

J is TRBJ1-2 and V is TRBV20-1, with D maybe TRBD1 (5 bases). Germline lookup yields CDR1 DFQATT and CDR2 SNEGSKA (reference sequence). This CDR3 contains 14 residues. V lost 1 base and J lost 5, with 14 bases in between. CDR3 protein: CSARVLGGAYGYTF. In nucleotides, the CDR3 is TGCAGTGCTAGAGTTCTTGGAGGGGCTTATGGCTACACCTTC.

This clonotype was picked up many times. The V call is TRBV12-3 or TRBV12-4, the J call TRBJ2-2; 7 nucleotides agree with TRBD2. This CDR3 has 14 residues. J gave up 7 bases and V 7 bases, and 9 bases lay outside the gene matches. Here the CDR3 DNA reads TGTGCCAGCACCCGGGCGGGAGAGGGCGGGGAGCTGTTTTTT. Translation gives CASTRAGEGGELFF.

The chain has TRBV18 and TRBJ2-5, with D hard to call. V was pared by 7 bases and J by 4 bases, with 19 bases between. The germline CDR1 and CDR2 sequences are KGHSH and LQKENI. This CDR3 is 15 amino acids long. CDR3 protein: CASYPDDWGRETQYF. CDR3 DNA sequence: TGTGCCAGCTACCCGGACGACTGGGGAAGAGAGACCCAGTACTTC.

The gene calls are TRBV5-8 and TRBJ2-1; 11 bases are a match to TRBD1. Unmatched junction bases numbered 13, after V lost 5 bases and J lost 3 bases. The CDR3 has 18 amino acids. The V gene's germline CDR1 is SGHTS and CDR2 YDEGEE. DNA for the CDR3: TGTGCCAGCAGGCCAGGGACAGGGGGACTGCCCAGCTACAATGAGCAGTTCTTC. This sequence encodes CASRPGTGGLPSYNEQFF. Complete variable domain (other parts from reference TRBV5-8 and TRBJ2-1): EAGVTQSPTHLIKTRGQQATLRCSPISGHTSVYWYQQALGLGLQFLLWYDEGEERNRGNFPPRFSGRQFPNYSSELNVNALELEDSALYLCASRPGTGGLPSYNEQFFGPGTRLTVL.

The CDR3 loop is CASSRTDLGREDSYEQYF. The CDR3 DNA sequence: TGCGCCAGCAGCCGCACCGACCTTGGGAGGGAGGACTCCTACGAGCAGTACTTC. The V and J genes are TRBV4-1 and TRBJ2-7; 7 bases are a match to TRBD2. Germline V gene lookup returns CDR1 MGHRA and CDR2 YSYEKL. With 4 bases clipped from V and 0 bases from J, the junction kept 15 bases outside the gene matches. CDR3 length equals 18 residues.

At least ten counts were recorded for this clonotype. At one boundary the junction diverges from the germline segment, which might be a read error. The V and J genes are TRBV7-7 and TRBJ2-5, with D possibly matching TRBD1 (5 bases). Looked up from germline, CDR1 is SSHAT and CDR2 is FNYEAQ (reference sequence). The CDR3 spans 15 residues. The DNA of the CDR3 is TGTGCTAGCAGCTTAGTTGGACACCGACAAGAGACCCAGTACTTC. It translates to CASSLVGHRQETQYF. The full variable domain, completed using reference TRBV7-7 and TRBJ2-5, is GAGVSQSPRYKVTKRGQDVTLRCDPISSHATLYWYQQALGQGPEFLTYFNYEAQPDKSGLPSDRFSAERPEGSISTLTIQRTEQRDSAMYRCASSLVGHRQETQYFGPGTRLLVL.

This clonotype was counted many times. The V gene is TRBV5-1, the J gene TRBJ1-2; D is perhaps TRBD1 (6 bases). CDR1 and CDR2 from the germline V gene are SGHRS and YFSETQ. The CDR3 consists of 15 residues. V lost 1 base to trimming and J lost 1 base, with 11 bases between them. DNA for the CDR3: TGCGCCAGCAGCTTGCGTCAGGGGAATAACTATGGCTACACCTTC. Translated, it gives CASSLRQGNNYGYTF.

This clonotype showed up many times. The CDR3, as DNA: TGTGCTAGTGGTTTGGTATTGGCTAGGTCCGATGAGCAGTTCTTC. Amino acids: CASGLVLARSDEQFF. The J gene is TRBJ2-1, the V gene TRBV12-5; D uncertain. Germline values: CDR1 LGHNT, CDR2 FRNRAP. This CDR3 is 15 amino acids long. V was trimmed by 0 bases and J by 8 bases, leaving 14 bases between them.

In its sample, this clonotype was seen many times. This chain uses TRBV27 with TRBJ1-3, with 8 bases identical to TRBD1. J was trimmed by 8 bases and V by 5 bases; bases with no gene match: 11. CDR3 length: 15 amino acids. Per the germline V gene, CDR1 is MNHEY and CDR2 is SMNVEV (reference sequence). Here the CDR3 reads CASSPRAGGYHTIYF. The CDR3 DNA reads TGTGCCAGCAGTCCCCGGGCAGGGGGCTACCACACCATATATTTT.

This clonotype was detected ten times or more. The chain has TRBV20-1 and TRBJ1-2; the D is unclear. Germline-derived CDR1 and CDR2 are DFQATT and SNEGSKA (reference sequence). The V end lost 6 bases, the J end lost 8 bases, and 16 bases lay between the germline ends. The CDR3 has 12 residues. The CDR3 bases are TGCAGTGCCCCCCAGTTCGAGGGAGGCTACACCTTC. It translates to CSAPQFEGGYTF.

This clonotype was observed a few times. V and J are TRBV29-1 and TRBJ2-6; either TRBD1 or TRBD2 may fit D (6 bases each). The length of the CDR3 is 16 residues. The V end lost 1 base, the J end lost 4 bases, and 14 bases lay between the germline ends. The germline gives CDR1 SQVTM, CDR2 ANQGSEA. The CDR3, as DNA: TGCAGCGTTGAAGGCCTATGGGGGGCCGGGGCCAACGTCCTGACTTTC. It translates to CSVEGLWGAGANVLTF.

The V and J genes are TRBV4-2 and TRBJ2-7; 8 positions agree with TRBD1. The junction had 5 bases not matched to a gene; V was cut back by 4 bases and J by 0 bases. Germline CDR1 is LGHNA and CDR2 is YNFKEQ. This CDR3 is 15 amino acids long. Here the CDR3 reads CASSPGTGRSYEQYV. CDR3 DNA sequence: TGTGCCAGCAGCCCAGGGACAGGTCGCTCCTACGAGCAGTACGTC.

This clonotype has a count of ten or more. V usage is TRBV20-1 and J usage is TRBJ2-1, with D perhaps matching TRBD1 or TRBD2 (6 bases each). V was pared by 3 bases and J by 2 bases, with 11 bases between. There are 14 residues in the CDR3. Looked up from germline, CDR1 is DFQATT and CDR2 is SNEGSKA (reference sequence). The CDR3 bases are TGCAGTGCTAGGGACAGCGGGCCCTACAATGAGCAGTTCTTC. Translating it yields CSARDSGPYNEQFF.

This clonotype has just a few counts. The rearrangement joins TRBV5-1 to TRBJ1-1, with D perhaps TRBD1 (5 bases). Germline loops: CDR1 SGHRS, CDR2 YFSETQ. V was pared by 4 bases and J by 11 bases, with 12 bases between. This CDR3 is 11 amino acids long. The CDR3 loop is CASSREGSAFF. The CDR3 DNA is TGCGCCAGCAGCCGAGAGGGGTCGGCTTTCTTT.

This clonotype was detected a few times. CDR3 protein: CASTRTSGPYNEQFF. The DNA of the CDR3 is TGCGCCAGCACCAGGACTAGCGGCCCCTACAATGAGCAGTTCTTC. The V gene is TRBV4-1, the J gene TRBJ2-1, with 10 bases that match TRBD2. This CDR3 is 15 amino acids long. The V and J ends lost 7 bases and 2 bases, in that order; junction bases with no gene match: 5. In germline, CDR1 is MGHRA, CDR2 YSYEKL.

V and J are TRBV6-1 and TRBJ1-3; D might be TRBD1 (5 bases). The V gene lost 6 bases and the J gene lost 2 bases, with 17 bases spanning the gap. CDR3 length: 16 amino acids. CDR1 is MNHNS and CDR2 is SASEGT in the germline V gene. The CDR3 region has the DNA TGTGCCAGCAGCAGATCTGCGCGGGGGGCTGGAAACACCATATATTTT. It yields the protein CASSRSARGAGNTIYF.

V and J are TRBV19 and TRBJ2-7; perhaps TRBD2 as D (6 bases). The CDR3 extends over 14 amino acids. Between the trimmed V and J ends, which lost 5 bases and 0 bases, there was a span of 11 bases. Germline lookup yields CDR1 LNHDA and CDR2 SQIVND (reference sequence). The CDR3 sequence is CASSPSVSSYEQYF. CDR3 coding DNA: TGTGCCAGTAGTCCTAGCGTAAGCTCCTACGAGCAGTACTTC.

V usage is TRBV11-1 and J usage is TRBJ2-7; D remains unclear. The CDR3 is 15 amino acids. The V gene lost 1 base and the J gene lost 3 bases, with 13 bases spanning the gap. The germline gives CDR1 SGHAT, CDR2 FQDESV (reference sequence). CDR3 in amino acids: CASSLERVADYEQYF. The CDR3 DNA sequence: TGTGCCAGCAGCTTAGAACGGGTTGCAGACTACGAGCAGTACTTC.

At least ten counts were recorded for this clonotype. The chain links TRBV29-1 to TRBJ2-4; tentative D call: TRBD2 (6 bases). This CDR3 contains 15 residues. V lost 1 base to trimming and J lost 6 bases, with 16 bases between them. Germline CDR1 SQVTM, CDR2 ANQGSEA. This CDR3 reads CSVEVGGSRGNIQYF. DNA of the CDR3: TGCAGCGTTGAAGTGGGGGGAAGTCGGGGAAACATTCAGTACTTC.

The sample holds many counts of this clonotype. CDR3 amino acids: CASSQGIVNTEAFF. In DNA, the CDR3 is TGCGCCAGCAGCCAAGGCATCGTGAACACTGAAGCTTTCTTT. The chain employs TRBV4-1 and TRBJ1-1; D not resolved. V lost 1 base to trimming and J lost 0 bases, with 6 bases between them. The CDR3 sequence is 14 residues long. From germline, CDR1 is MGHRA and CDR2 YSYEKL.

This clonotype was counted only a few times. The CDR3 DNA follows: TGCGCCAGCAGCTTGAGGGACACCGACATCTATGGCTACACCTTC. Translated: CASSLRDTDIYGYTF. This chain connects TRBV5-1 to TRBJ1-2; tentative D call: TRBD1 (6 bases). The germline gives CDR1 SGHRS, CDR2 YFSETQ. The CDR3 length is 15 residues. The ends were cut back, 1 base at V and 4 bases at J, with 14 bases in the middle. Full variable domain (rest looked up from reference TRBV5-1 and TRBJ1-2): KAGVTQTPRYLIKTRGQQVTLSCSPISGHRSVSWYQQTPGQGLQFLFEYFSETQRNKGNFPGRFSGRQFSNSRSEMNVSTLELGDSALYLCASSLRDTDIYGYTFGSGTRLTVV.

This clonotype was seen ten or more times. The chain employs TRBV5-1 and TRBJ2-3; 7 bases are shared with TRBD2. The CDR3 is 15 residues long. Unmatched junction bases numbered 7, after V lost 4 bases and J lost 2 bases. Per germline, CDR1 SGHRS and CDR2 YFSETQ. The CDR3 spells CASSPGGLLTDTQYF. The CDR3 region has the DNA TGCGCCAGCAGCCCGGGGGGACTACTCACAGATACGCAGTATTTT.

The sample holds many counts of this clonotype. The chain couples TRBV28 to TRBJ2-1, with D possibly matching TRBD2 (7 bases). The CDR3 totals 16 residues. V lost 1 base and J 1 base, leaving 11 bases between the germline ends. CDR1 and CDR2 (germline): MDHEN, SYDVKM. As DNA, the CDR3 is TGTGCCAGCAGTTTATCGGGGGGCAAATCCTACAATGAGCAGTTCTTC. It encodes CASSLSGGKSYNEQFF.